The 18 T cell receptor beta chains listed next were all sequenced from one sample in a study of OX40 agonist ivuxolimab in advanced cancers. Produced via immunoSEQ multiplex PCR; TCRdb's table is partial and in-frame only. The table has under 150,000 clones, roughly nine tenths seen once; the top ten hold 0.55%. Sequencing was performed on CD4+ or CD8+ T cells sorted from blood, taken in a trial of the OX40 agonist ivuxolimab. The receptors were gathered from an adult with an advanced solid tumor such as melanoma, head and neck, liver or kidney cancer.

The chain links TRBV19 to TRBJ2-7, with D perhaps given as TRBD1 or TRBD2 (6 bases each). Germline CDR1 LNHDA, CDR2 SQIVND (reference sequence). The CDR3 extends over 15 amino acids. V lost 3 bases and J 5 bases, leaving 17 bases between the germline ends. As DNA, the CDR3 is TGTGCCAGTAGTATGAGGAGGGGGGATTTCGACGAGCAGTACTTC. Protein sequence: CASSMRRGDFDEQYF.

In its sample, this clone was seen a few times. This chain joins TRBV19 and TRBJ1-2; D possibly corresponds to TRBD1 (5 bases). The V end was cut by 7 bases, the J end by 3 bases, with 21 bases between. The germline V gene has CDR1 LNHDA and CDR2 SQIVND (reference sequence). This CDR3 spans 16 amino acids. CDR3 DNA: TGTGCCAGTATTAGGGACGCACAATTACCTCACTATGGCTACACCTTC. Its translation: CASIRDAQLPHYGYTF.

V is TRBV6-1 and J is TRBJ2-1, with a possible D match to TRBD2 (5 bases). This CDR3 is 13 amino acids long. Trimming stripped 6 bases from V and 5 bases from J, with 11 bases between. Looked up from germline, CDR1 is MNHNS and CDR2 is SASEGT. The CDR3, as DNA: TGTGCCAGCAGGGACCTAGCCGACAATGAGCAGTTCTTC. Translation gives CASRDLADNEQFF.

The J gene is TRBJ1-1, the V gene TRBV5-6; D is ambiguous. The germline CDR1 and CDR2 sequences are SGHDT and YYEEEE. The germline V and J ends were trimmed by 2 bases and 1 base, with 9 bases remaining between them. The CDR3 is 14 amino acids. DNA of the CDR3: TGTGCCAGCAGCTTTCGGACGGGGAACACTGAAGCTTTCTTT. Translating it yields CASSFRTGNTEAFF.

The chain is built from TRBV19 and TRBJ1-3; 9 bases align to TRBD1. The CDR3 is 17 amino acids. Germline V lookup: CDR1 LNHDA, CDR2 SQIVND (reference sequence). Trimming at V came to 7 bases and at J to 3 bases, leaving 13 bases not matched to a gene. This CDR3 is CASTPGQGTGGGNTIYF. The CDR3 DNA reads TGTGCCAGTACCCCTGGACAGGGGACGGGGGGTGGAAACACCATATATTTT.

The chain employs TRBV2 and TRBJ1-1; the D is unclear. This CDR3 is built from 14 residues. The V end lost 1 base, the J end lost 5 bases, and 11 bases lay between the germline ends. Germline CDR1 and CDR2: SNHLY and FYNNEI. CDR3 DNA: TGTGCCAGCAGTGAAGGGCAGTCTAGGACTGAAGCTTTCTTT. As protein: CASSEGQSRTEAFF.

The chain has TRBV19 and TRBJ2-5; a possible D gene is TRBD2 (6 bases). The J call may be wrong; the DNA end is better matched by TRBJ2-7. Germline-derived CDR1 and CDR2 are LNHDA and SQIVND (reference sequence). The CDR3 spans 12 residues. The CDR3 nucleotides read TGTGCCAGTTCTGGGGGAGGTGACGAGCAGTACTTC. Protein product: CASSGGGDEQYF.

The chain joins TRBV12-5 to TRBJ1-3; 7 bases are shared with TRBD1. The CDR3 has 14 residues. The trim removed 7 bases at V and 2 bases at J, leaving 5 bases unmatched. Germline V lookup: CDR1 LGHNT, CDR2 FRNRAP. Written as DNA, the CDR3 is TGTGCTAGTGCCGACACAGGGGCTGGAAACACCATATATTTT. Its translation is CASADTGAGNTIYF.

The CDR3 DNA sequence: TGCGCCAGCAGCCAAGATCCCGGACAGAGCGCGAACACCGGGGAGCTGTTTTTT. Translation: CASSQDPGQSANTGELFF. V usage is TRBV4-1 and J usage is TRBJ2-2; possible D gene TRBD1, 6 bases. The CDR3 covers 18 residues. Trimming removed 0 bases at V and 0 bases at J, with 14 bases between. The germline V gene encodes CDR1 MGHRA and CDR2 YSYEKL.

The V gene is TRBV29-1, the J gene TRBJ1-2, with TRBD1 identical over 10 bases. Germline V gene data show CDR1 as SQVTM and CDR2 as ANQGSEA. Unmatched junction bases numbered 9, after V lost 6 bases and J lost 5 bases. The CDR3 is 14 residues long. CDR3 in DNA: TGCAGCGTAGGGGGACAGGGGATATCATATGGCTACACCTTC. It codes for CSVGGQGISYGYTF.

The rearrangement links TRBV10-3 to TRBJ1-2, with D maybe TRBD1 (5 bases). Between the trimmed V and J ends, which lost 3 bases and 5 bases, there was a span of 19 bases. Germline CDR1 ENHRY, CDR2 SYGVKD. The length of the CDR3 is 16 residues. CDR3 coding DNA: TGTGCCATCAGTGACCCAACAGGCCTTAGTCGGTATGGCTACACCTTC. Its translation: CAISDPTGLSRYGYTF.

The rearrangement links TRBV2 to TRBJ1-2; D is uncertain. V was clipped by 3 bases and J by 8 bases, with 16 bases between them. Germline loops: CDR1 SNHLY, CDR2 FYNNEI. This CDR3 region has 14 residues. The CDR3 region has the DNA TGTGCCAGCAGTGACGGGGAGGGCGGAGCGGGCTACACCTTC. The encoded protein is CASSDGEGGAGYTF.

The V call is TRBV4-1, the J call TRBJ1-1; tentative D call: TRBD1 (5 bases). The germline V gene encodes CDR1 MGHRA and CDR2 YSYEKL. There are 15 residues in the CDR3. V was clipped by 4 bases and J by 4 bases, with 16 bases between them. The CDR3 nucleotides read TGCGCCAGCAGCCCGGGGTGGGGAGGGGTCACTGAAGCTTTCTTT. It encodes CASSPGWGGVTEAFF.

This chain connects TRBV9 to TRBJ2-1; D remains ambiguous. Trimming left V 1 base short and J 6 bases short, with 17 bases between. This CDR3 region has 16 residues. CDR1 and CDR2 from the germline V gene are SGDLS and YYNGEE. This CDR3 is CASSVSPMTVFNEQFF. For the CDR3, the DNA is TGTGCCAGCAGCGTATCCCCAATGACCGTCTTCAATGAGCAGTTCTTC.

The genes are TRBV4-2 and TRBJ2-2, with 9 positions matching TRBD1. Germline V CDR1 and CDR2: LGHNA, YNFKEQ. The CDR3 spans 19 residues. V shed 0 bases and J 7 bases; nucleotides not matched to a gene: 15. This CDR3 is CASSQDSRTGGNNDGELFF. The CDR3 DNA reads TGTGCCAGCAGCCAAGATTCCCGAACAGGGGGCAATAATGACGGGGAGCTGTTTTTT.

The rearrangement joins TRBV4-3 to TRBJ2-1; TRBD2 aligns across 10 bases. This CDR3 is built from 19 residues. Looked up from germline, CDR1 is LGHNA and CDR2 is YSLEER. J gave up 6 bases and V 0 bases, and 14 bases lay outside the gene matches. CDR3 region: CASSQDRWLGLAAVNEQFF. CDR3 in DNA: TGCGCCAGCAGCCAAGACCGGTGGTTAGGACTAGCGGCGGTCAATGAGCAGTTCTTC.

The chain links TRBV7-2 to TRBJ2-1; 9 bases line up with TRBD2. The V and J ends lost 3 bases and 4 bases, in that order; junction bases with no gene match: 4. Germline V lookup: CDR1 SGHTA, CDR2 FQGNSA. This CDR3 region has 15 residues. CDR3 coding DNA: TGTGCCAGCAGCTTGGTGACTAGCGGTTACAATGAGCAGTTCTTC. Translated: CASSLVTSGYNEQFF.

This chain uses TRBV6-5 with TRBJ2-3; D not certain. Germline CDR1 reads MNHEY; CDR2 reads SVGAGI. The CDR3 sequence is 16 residues long. Trimming removed 4 bases from V and 4 bases from J, with 18 bases in between. Here the CDR3 DNA reads TGTGCCAGCAGTTCCCGGCGGCCTCCGTCTGCAGATACGCAGTATTTT. This gives the protein CASSSRRPPSADTQYF.